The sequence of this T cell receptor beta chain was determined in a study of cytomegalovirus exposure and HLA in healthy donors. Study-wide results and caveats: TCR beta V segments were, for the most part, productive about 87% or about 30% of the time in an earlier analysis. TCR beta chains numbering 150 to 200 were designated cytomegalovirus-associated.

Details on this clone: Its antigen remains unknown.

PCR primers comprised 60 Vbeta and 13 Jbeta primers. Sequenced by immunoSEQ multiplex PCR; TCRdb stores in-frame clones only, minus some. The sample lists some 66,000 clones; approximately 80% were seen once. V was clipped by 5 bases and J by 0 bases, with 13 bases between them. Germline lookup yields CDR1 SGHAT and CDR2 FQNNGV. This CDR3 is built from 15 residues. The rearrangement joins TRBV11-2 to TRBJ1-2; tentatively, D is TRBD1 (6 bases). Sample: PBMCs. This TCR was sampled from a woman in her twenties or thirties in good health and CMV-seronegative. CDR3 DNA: TGTGCCAGCAGCCCCTGGACAGCTGCTAACTATGGCTACACCTTC. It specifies CASSPWTAANYGYTF.